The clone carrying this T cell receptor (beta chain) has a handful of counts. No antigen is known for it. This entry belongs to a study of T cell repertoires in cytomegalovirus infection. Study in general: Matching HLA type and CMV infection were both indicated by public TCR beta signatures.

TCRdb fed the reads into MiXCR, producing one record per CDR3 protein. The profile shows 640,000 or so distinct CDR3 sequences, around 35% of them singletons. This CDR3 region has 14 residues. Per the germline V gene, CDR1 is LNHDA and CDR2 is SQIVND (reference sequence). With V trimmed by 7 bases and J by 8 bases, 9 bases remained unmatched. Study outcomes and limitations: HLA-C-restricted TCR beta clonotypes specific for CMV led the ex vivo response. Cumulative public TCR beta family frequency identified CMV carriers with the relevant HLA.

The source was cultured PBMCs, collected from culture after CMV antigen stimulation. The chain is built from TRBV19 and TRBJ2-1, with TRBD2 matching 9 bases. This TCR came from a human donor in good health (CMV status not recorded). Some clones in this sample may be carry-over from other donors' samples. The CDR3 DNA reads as TGTGCCAGTACCCGAGGGACTAGCCTATATGAGCAGTTCTTC. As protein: CASTRGTSLYEQFF.